The following is a T cell receptor (beta chain) sequence with its context. Its antigen is still unknown. This sample is drawn from a study of shared clonotypes between healthy human individuals. Study-wide points: Sampling covered blood only; tissue repertoires likely differ. Among donors, the sharing of clonotypes was expected to be influenced by sequencing depth.

The CDR3 has 16 residues. The germline CDR1 and CDR2 sequences are MDHEN and SYDVKM. The V and J ends lost 5 bases and 4 bases respectively, with 18 bases between them. In replicate PCRs of unsorted PBMC, 250 to 350 ng DNA, 31,000 or so T cell genomes, was used. Original processing notes: ImmunoSEQ junction-only sequences lacked quality scores, so their filtering differed. TCRdb keeps only in-frame clones here, not all; method: immunoSEQ multiplex PCR. V, J and clone size are taken as reported in that table, and D and trimming were inferred from the DNA itself. The sample yields some 450,000 clones, about 74% seen once.

Sample: PBMCs. The V call is TRBV28, the J call TRBJ1-5; D might be TRBD1 (6 bases). This receptor was identified in a woman between 40 and 50 years old in good health. Some clones in this sample may be carry-over from other donors' samples. The CDR3 spells CASSPPGGSGNQPQHF. The DNA of the CDR3 is TGTGCCAGCAGTCCCCCCGGGGGCAGCGGAAATCAGCCCCAGCATTTT.